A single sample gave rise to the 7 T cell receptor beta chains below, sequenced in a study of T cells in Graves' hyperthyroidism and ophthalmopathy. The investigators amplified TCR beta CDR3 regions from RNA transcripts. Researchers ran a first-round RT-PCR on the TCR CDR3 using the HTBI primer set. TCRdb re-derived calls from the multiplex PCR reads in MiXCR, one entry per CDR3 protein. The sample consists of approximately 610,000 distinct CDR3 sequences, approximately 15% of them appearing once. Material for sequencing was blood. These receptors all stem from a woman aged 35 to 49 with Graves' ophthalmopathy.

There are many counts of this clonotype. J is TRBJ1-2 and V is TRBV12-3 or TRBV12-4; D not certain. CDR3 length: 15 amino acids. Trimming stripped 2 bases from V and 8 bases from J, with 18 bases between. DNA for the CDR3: TGTGCCAGCAGTTTAAAGTCTGGGCTGCCCTCCGGCTACACCTTC. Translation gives CASSLKSGLPSGYTF.

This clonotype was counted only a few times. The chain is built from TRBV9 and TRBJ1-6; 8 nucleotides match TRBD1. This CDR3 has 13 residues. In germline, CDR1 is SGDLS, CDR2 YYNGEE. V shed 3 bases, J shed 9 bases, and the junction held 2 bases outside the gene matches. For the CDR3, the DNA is TGTGCCAGCAGCGCGGACAGGGTTTCACCCCTCCACTTT. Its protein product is CASSADRVSPLHF.

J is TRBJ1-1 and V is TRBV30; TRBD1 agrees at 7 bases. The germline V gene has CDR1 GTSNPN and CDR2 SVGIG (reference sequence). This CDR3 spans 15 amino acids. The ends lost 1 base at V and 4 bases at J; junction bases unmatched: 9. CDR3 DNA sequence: TGTGCCTGGAGTGGAATAAACAGGGGAGGCACTGAAGCTTTCTTT. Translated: CAWSGINRGGTEAFF.

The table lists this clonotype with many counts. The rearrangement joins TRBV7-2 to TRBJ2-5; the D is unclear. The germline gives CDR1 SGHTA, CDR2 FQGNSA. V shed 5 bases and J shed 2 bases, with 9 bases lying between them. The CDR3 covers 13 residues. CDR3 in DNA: TGTGCCAGCAGCCGGACCTGGCAAGAGACCCAGTACTTC. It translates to CASSRTWQETQYF.

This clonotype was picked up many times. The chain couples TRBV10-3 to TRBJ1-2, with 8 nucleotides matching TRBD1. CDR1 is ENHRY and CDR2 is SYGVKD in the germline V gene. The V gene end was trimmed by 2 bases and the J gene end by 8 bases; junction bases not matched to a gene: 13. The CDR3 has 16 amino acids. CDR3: CAISEPLRDRSGGYTF. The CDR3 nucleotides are TGTGCCATCAGTGAGCCGCTAAGGGACAGGTCCGGCGGCTACACCTTC.

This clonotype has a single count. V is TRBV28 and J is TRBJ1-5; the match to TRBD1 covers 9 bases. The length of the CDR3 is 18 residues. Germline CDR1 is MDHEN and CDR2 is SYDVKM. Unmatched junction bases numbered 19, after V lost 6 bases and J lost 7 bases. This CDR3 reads CASSTPGTGLEEFQPQHF. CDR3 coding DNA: TGTGCCAGCAGCACCCCCGGGACAGGGTTGGAGGAGTTCCAGCCCCAGCATTTT.

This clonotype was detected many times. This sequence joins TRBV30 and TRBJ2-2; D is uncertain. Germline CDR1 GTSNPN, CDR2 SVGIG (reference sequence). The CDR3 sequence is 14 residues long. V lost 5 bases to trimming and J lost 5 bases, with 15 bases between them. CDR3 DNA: TGTGCCTGGGGTTCGACACCAGGAACCGGGGAGCTGTTTTTT. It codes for CAWGSTPGTGELFF.